Sequencing of this TCR beta chain was carried out in a study of shared clonotypes between healthy human individuals. The method was immunoSEQ multiplex PCR; TCRdb's version includes in-frame clones alone and lacks a portion of them. The sample carries approximately 1,000,000 clones, roughly 80% recorded once. The CDR3 spans 14 residues. Germline CDR1 is SQVTM and CDR2 is ANQGSEA. Trimming cost V 1 base and J 1 base, with 10 bases left between them. The sequencing sample was made of memory CD4+ T cells from PBMCs. Subset reported: CD45RA-negative fraction. The TCR comes from a man aged 18 to 30 in good health. Some clones in this sample may be carry-over from other donors' samples. V usage is TRBV29-1 and J usage is TRBJ1-2; D not certain. CDR3 loop: CSVEGGQHNYGYTF. The CDR3 coding sequence is TGCAGCGTTGAAGGAGGCCAGCATAACTATGGCTACACCTTC.